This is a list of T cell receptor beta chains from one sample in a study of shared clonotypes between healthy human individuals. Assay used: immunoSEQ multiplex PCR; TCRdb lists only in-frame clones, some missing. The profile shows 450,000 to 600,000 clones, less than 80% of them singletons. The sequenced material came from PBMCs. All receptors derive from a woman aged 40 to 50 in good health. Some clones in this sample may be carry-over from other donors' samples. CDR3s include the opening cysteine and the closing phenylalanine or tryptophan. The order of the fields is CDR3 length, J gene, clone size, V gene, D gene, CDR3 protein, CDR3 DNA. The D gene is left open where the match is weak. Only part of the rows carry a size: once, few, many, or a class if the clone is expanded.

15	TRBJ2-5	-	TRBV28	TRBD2	CASRGSGRAQETQYF	TGTGCCAGCAGAGGTAGCGGGAGAGCCCAAGAGACCCAGTACTTC
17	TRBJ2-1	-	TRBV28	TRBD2	CASSSIGGLAIYNEQFF	TGTGCCAGCAGCTCCATCGGGGGACTAGCGATCTACAATGAGCAGTTCTTC
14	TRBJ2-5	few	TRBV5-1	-	CASRLSWVGETQYF	TGCGCCAGCAGGCTTAGTTGGGTAGGAGAGACCCAGTACTTC
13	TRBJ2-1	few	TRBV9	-	CASSVGRSNEQFF	TGTGCCAGCAGCGTAGGACGGTCGAATGAGCAGTTCTTC
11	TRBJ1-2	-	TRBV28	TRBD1	CASRAGQAYSF	TGTGCCAGCAGAGCGGGACAGGCGTATAGCTTC
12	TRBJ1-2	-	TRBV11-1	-	CASSRDGYGYTF	TGTGCCAGCTCTCGGGACGGCTATGGCTACACCTTC
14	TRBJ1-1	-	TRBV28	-	CASSFGGTNTEAFF	TGTGCCAGCAGTTTTGGGGGCACGAACACTGAAGCTTTCTTT
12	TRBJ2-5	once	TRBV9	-	CASSVGGETQYF	TGTGCCAGCAGCGTAGGCGGCGAGACCCAGTACTTC
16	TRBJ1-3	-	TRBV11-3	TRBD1	CASSYSGTGDGNTIYF	TGTGCCAGCAGCTATTCCGGGACAGGGGACGGAAACACCATATATTTT
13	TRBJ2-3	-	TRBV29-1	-	CSVGFGQTDTQYF	TGCAGCGTTGGGTTTGGCCAGACAGATACGCAGTATTTT
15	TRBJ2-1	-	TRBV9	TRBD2	CASSVELAAYNEQFF	TGTGCCAGCAGCGTAGAACTAGCGGCTTACAATGAGCAGTTCTTC
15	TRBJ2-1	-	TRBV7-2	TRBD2	CASSLRTSGSNEQFF	TGTGCCAGCAGCTTACGGACTAGCGGGAGCAATGAGCAGTTCTTC
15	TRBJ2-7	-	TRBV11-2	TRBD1	CASSLGWTGDYEQYF	TGTGCCAGCAGCTTAGGCTGGACAGGGGACTACGAGCAGTACTTC
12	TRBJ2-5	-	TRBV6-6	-	CASSSTGRTQYF	TGTGCCAGCAGCTCGACAGGCAGGACCCAGTACTTC
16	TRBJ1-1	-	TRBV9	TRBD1	CASSQRGGTGGTEAFF	TGTGCCAGCAGCCAGAGGGGCGGGACAGGGGGCACTGAAGCTTTCTTT
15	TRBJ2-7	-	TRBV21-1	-	CASSKVTRGNYEQYF	TGTGCCAGCAGCAAAGTAACAAGGGGAAACTACGAGCAGTACTTC
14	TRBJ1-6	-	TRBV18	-	CASSPGGDDSPLHF	TGTGCCAGCTCACCGGGGGGCGACGATTCACCCCTCCACTTT
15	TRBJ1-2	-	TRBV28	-	CASGLISRSLDGYTF	TGTGCCAGCGGTCTAATTTCTCGGTCCTTGGATGGCTACACCTTC
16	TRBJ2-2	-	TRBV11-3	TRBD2	CASSLKGLAGTGELFF	TGTGCCAGCAGCCTCAAGGGACTAGCGGGAACCGGGGAGCTGTTTTTT
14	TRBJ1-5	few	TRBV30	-	CAWSPEGGNQPQHF	TGTGCCTGGAGTCCCGAGGGGGGCAATCAGCCCCAGCATTTT
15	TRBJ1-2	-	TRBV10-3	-	CAISPLESFPYGYTF	TGTGCCATCAGCCCCCTGGAGAGTTTTCCCTATGGCTACACCTTC
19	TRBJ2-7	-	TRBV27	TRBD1	CASSFRGDRANPLANEQYF	TGTGCCAGCAGTTTTCGTGGGGACAGGGCCAACCCATTAGCTAACGAGCAGTACTTC
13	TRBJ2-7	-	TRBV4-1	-	CASSQDRPYEQYF	TGCGCCAGCAGCCAAGATAGGCCCTACGAGCAGTACTTC
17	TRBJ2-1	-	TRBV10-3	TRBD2	CAISAPRNQRGGNEQFF	TGTGCCATCAGTGCACCCCGGAACCAGCGGGGGGGCAATGAGCAGTTCTTC
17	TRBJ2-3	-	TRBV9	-	CASSVEGTSTFTDTQYF	TGTGCCAGCAGCGTCGAAGGGACCTCCACATTCACAGATACGCAGTATTTT
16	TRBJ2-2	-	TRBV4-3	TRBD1	CASSQETGANTGELFF	TGCGCCAGCAGCCAAGAGACAGGGGCCAACACCGGGGAGCTGTTTTTT
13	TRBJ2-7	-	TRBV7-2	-	CASSLGRLSGQYF	TGTGCCAGCAGCTTAGGACGACTAAGCGGGCAGTACTTC
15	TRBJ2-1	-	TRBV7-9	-	CASSLGLAEANEQFF	TGTGCCAGCAGCTTAGGGTTAGCGGAGGCGAATGAGCAGTTCTTC
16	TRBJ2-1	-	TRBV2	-	CASSDKTIPSYNEQFF	TGTGCCAGCAGTGATAAAACAATCCCCTCCTACAATGAGCAGTTCTTC
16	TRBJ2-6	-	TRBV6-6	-	CASSPRGSSGANVLTF	TGTGCCAGCAGCCCCCGGGGGAGCTCTGGGGCCAACGTCCTGACTTTC
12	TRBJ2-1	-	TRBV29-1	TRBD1	CSGRTGYNEQFF	TGCAGCGGTCGGACAGGGTACAATGAGCAGTTCTTC
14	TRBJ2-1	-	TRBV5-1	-	CASSAQSSYNEQFF	TGCGCCAGCTCCGCCCAGAGCTCCTACAATGAGCAGTTCTTC
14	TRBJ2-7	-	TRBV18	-	CASSPLVGFREQYF	TGTGCCAGCTCACCACTGGTCGGTTTTAGAGAGCAGTACTTC
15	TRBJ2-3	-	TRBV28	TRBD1	CASSPLGGRLDTQYF	TGTGCCAGCAGTCCCCTAGGGGGCAGGCTGGATACGCAGTATTTT
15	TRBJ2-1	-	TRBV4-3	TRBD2	CASSQAAGALNEQFF	TGCGCCAGCAGCCAAGCGGCGGGAGCCCTCAATGAGCAGTTCTTC
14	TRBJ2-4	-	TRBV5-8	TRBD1	CASSSGQGRYIQYF	TGTGCCAGCAGCTCCGGACAGGGTCGTTACATTCAGTACTTC
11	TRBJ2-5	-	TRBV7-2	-	CASSLVETQYF	TGTGCCAGCAGCTTAGTCGAGACCCAGTACTTC
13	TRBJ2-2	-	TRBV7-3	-	CASSLVSTGELFF	TGTGCCAGCAGCTTGGTGAGCACCGGGGAGCTGTTTTTT
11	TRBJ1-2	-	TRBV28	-	CASLDTVGYTF	TGTGCCAGCCTGGACACTGTTGGCTACACCTTC